These 20 T cell receptor beta chains were all obtained from the same sample, sequenced in a study of cytomegalovirus exposure and HLA in healthy donors. This PCR relied on a set of 60 Vbeta primers and 13 Jbeta primers. Clones were read by immunoSEQ multiplex PCR, and TCRdb kept only the in-frame ones, dropping some. Here the sample spans about 160,000 clones, approximately 76% being singletons. Sequenced material: PBMCs. Receptors were obtained from a female donor in good health and CMV-seronegative.

V usage is TRBV5-1 and J usage is TRBJ2-3; unclear D gene. The ends were cut back, 7 bases at V and 2 bases at J, with 14 bases in the middle. Germline V gene lookup returns CDR1 SGHRS and CDR2 YFSETQ. CDR3 length equals 14 residues. The CDR3: CASLQALNTDTQYF. The CDR3 DNA reads as TGCGCCAGCCTCCAAGCCCTAAACACAGATACGCAGTATTTT.

This clone was counted only a few times. This rearrangement joins TRBV6-1 to TRBJ2-7; 9 bases line up with TRBD1. Germline CDR1 reads MNHNS; CDR2 reads SASEGT. The ends lost 1 base at V and 5 bases at J; junction bases unmatched: 3. This CDR3 is 14 amino acids long. The CDR3 nucleotides are TGTGCCAGCAGTGAAGTCCGGACAGGGGACGAGCAGTACTTC. Protein sequence: CASSEVRTGDEQYF.

In DNA, the CDR3 is TGTGCCAGTAAGAAAGCGAGCTCTGGAAACACCATATATTTT. Encoded protein: CASKKASSGNTIYF. The chain has TRBV19 and TRBJ1-3, with D uncertain. There are 14 residues in the CDR3. Germline CDR1 LNHDA, CDR2 SQIVND (reference sequence). The V gene lost 7 bases and the J gene lost 0 bases, with 10 bases spanning the gap.

V gene TRBV27 combines with J gene TRBJ2-7; 7 bases align to TRBD1. Trimming at V came to 5 bases and at J to 3 bases, leaving 7 bases not matched to a gene. Germline loops: CDR1 MNHEY, CDR2 SMNVEV (reference sequence). This CDR3 comprises 14 residues. This CDR3 reads CASSMITGVYEQYF. Here the CDR3 DNA reads TGTGCCAGCAGTATGATCACAGGGGTCTACGAGCAGTACTTC.

The chain couples TRBV9 to TRBJ1-5, with D unresolved. The CDR3 is 15 residues long. The germline V gene encodes CDR1 SGDLS and CDR2 YYNGEE. V lost 0 bases to trimming and J lost 6 bases, with 13 bases between them. CDR3 sequence reads: CASSVGGGKGQPQHF. Written as DNA, the CDR3 is TGTGCCAGCAGCGTAGGAGGAGGGAAGGGTCAGCCCCAGCATTTT.

The genes are TRBV30 and TRBJ1-1; the D gene is possibly TRBD1 (5 bases). CDR3 length: 13 residues. V lost 4 bases, J lost 4 bases, and 13 bases lay in between. Germline V gene lookup returns CDR1 GTSNPN and CDR2 SVGIG (reference sequence). CDR3 nucleotides: TGTGCCTGGAACGGGGGGGATGGCACTGAAGCTTTCTTT. Translating it yields CAWNGGDGTEAFF.

The rearrangement uses TRBV5-4 and TRBJ1-3, with D tentatively TRBD1 (5 bases). CDR1 and CDR2 from the germline V gene are SGHNT and YYREEE (reference sequence). V lost 4 bases and J lost 0, with 11 bases in between. The CDR3 contains 15 residues. The CDR3 protein is CASSVQGSSGNTIYF. As DNA, the CDR3 is TGTGCCAGCAGCGTGCAGGGAAGCTCTGGAAACACCATATATTTT.

This clone was counted only a few times. The chain recombines TRBV9 with TRBJ1-5; maybe TRBD1 (5 bases). The V end lost 7 bases, the J end lost 7 bases, and 18 bases lay between the germline ends. This CDR3 is 14 amino acids long. Germline lookup yields CDR1 SGDLS and CDR2 YYNGEE. CDR3 residues: CASSQAGEGQPQHF. In DNA form, the CDR3 reads TGTGCCAGCTCCCAAGCGGGGGAGGGGCAGCCCCAGCATTTT.

V is TRBV4-1 and J is TRBJ2-7; D is undetermined. Germline-derived CDR1 and CDR2 are MGHRA and YSYEKL. This CDR3 is 14 amino acids long. The V and J ends lost 0 bases and 2 bases respectively, with 8 bases between them. In DNA, the CDR3 is TGCGCCAGCAGCCAAGACCCTCAGGCCTACGAGCAGTACTTC. This translates into CASSQDPQAYEQYF.

The CDR3 sequence: CASSAAGLAGGETQYF. CDR3 bases: TGTGCCAGCAGTGCTGCGGGACTAGCGGGAGGTGAGACCCAGTACTTC. This chain uses TRBV6-1 with TRBJ2-5, with 15 bases matching TRBD2. CDR1 is MNHNS, CDR2 SASEGT, per germline. J was trimmed by 5 bases and V by 4 bases; bases with no gene match: 5. The CDR3 runs 16 residues.

This clone has more than one count but fewer than ten. The V call is TRBV11-2, the J call TRBJ1-3; D gene unclear. From germline, CDR1 is SGHAT and CDR2 FQNNGV. V was shortened by 0 bases and J by 14 bases, with 11 bases between the two germline ends. This CDR3 comprises 12 residues. DNA for the CDR3: TGTGCCAGCAGCTTAGAGGGAGCCTTGGTATATTTT. It is translated as CASSLEGALVYF.

The chain links TRBV30 to TRBJ1-1; D is ambiguous. Looked up from germline, CDR1 is GTSNPN and CDR2 is SVGIG (reference sequence). V was pared by 2 bases and J by 3 bases, with 10 bases between. The CDR3 is made up of 13 amino acids. The CDR3 is CAWSLQADTEAFF. The CDR3 nucleotides are TGTGCCTGGAGTCTTCAAGCGGACACTGAAGCTTTCTTT.

This clone occurred a few times. The V and J genes are TRBV29-1 and TRBJ2-1; no reliable D call. There are 13 residues in the CDR3. The V gene's germline CDR1 is SQVTM and CDR2 ANQGSEA. Trimming removed 7 bases at V and 3 bases at J, with 13 bases between. For the CDR3, the DNA is TGCAGCGCGTTTCATCTAAGCTACAATGAGCAGTTCTTC. This encodes CSAFHLSYNEQFF.

The genes are TRBV30 and TRBJ1-5; no clear D. Trimming shortened V by 1 base and J by 7 bases, and 8 bases separated the two germline ends. CDR1 and CDR2 (germline): GTSNPN, SVGIG (reference sequence). The CDR3 is 12 residues long. The CDR3 protein is CAWSASRQPQHF. CDR3 nucleotide sequence: TGTGCCTGGAGTGCAAGCAGGCAGCCCCAGCATTTT.

The chain joins TRBV2 to TRBJ2-5, with a tentative D call TRBD2 (6 bases). In germline, CDR1 is SNHLY, CDR2 FYNNEI. V dropped 3 bases and J dropped 5 bases, with 13 bases sitting between them. The CDR3 covers 14 residues. CDR3 sequence reads: CASSDWRLGETQYF. CDR3 nucleotide sequence: TGTGCCAGCAGTGATTGGAGACTAGGGGAGACCCAGTACTTC.

The CDR3 sequence: CASSATGIPTEAFF. The CDR3 region has the DNA TGCGCCAGCAGCGCAACAGGGATTCCCACTGAAGCTTTCTTT. This sequence joins TRBV5-1 and TRBJ1-1; maybe TRBD1 (6 bases). V lost 4 bases and J lost 4, with 14 bases in between. The CDR3 contains 14 residues. CDR1 and CDR2 from the germline V gene are SGHRS and YFSETQ.

The rearrangement joins TRBV2 to TRBJ2-3; 7 bases align to TRBD2. Germline CDR1 is SNHLY and CDR2 is FYNNEI. Trimming at V came to 5 bases and at J to 2 bases, leaving 7 bases not matched to a gene. The CDR3 runs 15 residues. The CDR3 sequence: CASSFYRDYTDTQYF. In DNA form, the CDR3 reads TGTGCCAGCAGTTTTTACCGGGACTACACAGATACGCAGTATTTT.

The rearrangement uses TRBV19 and TRBJ2-1; D is perhaps TRBD1 (8 bases). Germline CDR1 reads LNHDA; CDR2 reads SQIVND (reference sequence). The CDR3 is made up of 14 amino acids. V was shortened by 4 bases and J by 8 bases, with 15 bases between the two germline ends. The CDR3, as DNA: TGTGCCAGTAGTAACGGACAGGGAGGGCATGAGCAGTTCTTC. Residues: CASSNGQGGHEQFF.

The chain joins TRBV6-5 to TRBJ1-2; the D gene is possibly TRBD1 (6 bases). The CDR3 totals 14 residues. Deletions cut 5 bases from V and 4 bases from J, with 14 bases between. CDR1 and CDR2 (germline): MNHEY, SVGAGI. The CDR3 nucleotides are TGTGCCAGCAGTCGCGCAGGGGATCCCTATGGCTACACCTTC. It translates to CASSRAGDPYGYTF.

For this clone: Other DNA sequences from this sample encode an identical CDR3 as well. This chain uses TRBV29-1 with TRBJ2-1; D ambiguous. Germline-derived CDR1 and CDR2 are SQVTM and ANQGSEA. The V and J ends lost 6 bases and 7 bases respectively, with 7 bases between them. There are 10 residues in the CDR3. Here the CDR3 DNA reads TGCAGCGTCGAGAGGAATGAGCAGTTCTTC. It translates to CSVERNEQFF.